This TCR beta chain was recovered during a study of control samples from healthy donors and cancer patients. TCRdb's copy holds only in-frame clones and misses some; the assay was immunoSEQ multiplex PCR. The sample has 150,000 or so clones; about 94% are singletons. The CDR3 sequence is 13 residues long. Trimming cost V 5 bases and J 7 bases, with 14 bases left between them. The germline gives CDR1 LNHDA, CDR2 SQIVND (reference sequence). The TCR sequence derives from a woman aged 35 to 49 in good health. The chain couples TRBV19 to TRBJ1-2; possible D gene TRBD1, 6 bases. The sample comprised blood. The CDR3 loop is CASSPGQLPGYTF. The CDR3 DNA reads TGTGCCAGTAGTCCCGGACAGCTCCCTGGCTACACCTTC. The entire variable domain, with the rest obtained from reference TRBV19 and TRBJ1-2, is as follows: DGGITQSPKYLFRKEGQNVTLSCEQNLNHDAMYWYRQDPGQGLRLIYYSQIVNDFQKGDIAEGYSVSREKKESFPLTVTSAQKNPTAFYLCASSPGQLPGYTFGSGTRLTVV.